This T cell receptor (beta chain) is from a study of CD8 T cells in ankylosing spondylitis. One entry per CDR3 protein results from TCRdb running MiXCR on the 5' RACE reads. The sample lists about 240,000 distinct CDR3 sequences, 8.6% occurring once. Whole-study results and caveats: Ankylosing spondylitis blood seemed to carry a telltale TCR beta motif made of roughly 8 highly homologous variants. Certain motif variants had earlier been reported in reactive arthritis synovial fluid and blood.

Germline CDR1 and CDR2: DFQATT and SNEGSKA (reference sequence). V lost 5 bases and J 8 bases, leaving 12 bases between the germline ends. CDR3 size: 11 residues. This clonotype came up many times. Antigen specificity is unknown. The sequenced sample consisted of blood, either unsorted or a sorted T cell fraction (not recorded which). This rearrangement joins TRBV20-1 to TRBJ1-2; possible D gene TRBD1, 6 bases. The TCR originated in a male donor with ankylosing spondylitis or in good health (not recorded which). CDR3 sequence (DNA): TGCAGTGCTCTAGGGGGAAAAGGCTACACCTTC. Encoded protein: CSALGGKGYTF.